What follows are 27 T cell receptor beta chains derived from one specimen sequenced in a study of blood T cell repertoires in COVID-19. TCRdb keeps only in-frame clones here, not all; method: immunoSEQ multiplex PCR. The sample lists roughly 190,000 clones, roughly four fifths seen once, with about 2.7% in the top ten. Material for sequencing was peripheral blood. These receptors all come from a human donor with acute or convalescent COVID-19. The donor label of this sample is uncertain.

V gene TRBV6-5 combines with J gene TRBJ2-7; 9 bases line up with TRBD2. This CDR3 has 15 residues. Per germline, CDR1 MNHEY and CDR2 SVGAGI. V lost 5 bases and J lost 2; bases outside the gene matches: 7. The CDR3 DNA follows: TGTGCCAGCAGTCGGACTAGCGAGGACCCCTACGAGCAGTACTTC. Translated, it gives CASSRTSEDPYEQYF.

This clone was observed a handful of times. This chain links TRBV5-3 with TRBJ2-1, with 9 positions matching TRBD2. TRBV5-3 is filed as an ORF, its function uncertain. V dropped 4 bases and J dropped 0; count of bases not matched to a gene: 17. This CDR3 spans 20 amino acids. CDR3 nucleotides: TGTGCCAGAAGCGTCGGAAGGAGTCTAGCGGGGCGTCGCTCCTACAATGAGCAGTTCTTC. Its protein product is CARSVGRSLAGRRSYNEQFF.

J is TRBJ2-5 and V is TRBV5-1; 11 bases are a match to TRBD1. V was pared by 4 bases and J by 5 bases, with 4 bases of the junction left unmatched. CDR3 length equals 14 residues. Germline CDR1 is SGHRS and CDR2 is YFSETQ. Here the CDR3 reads CASSQDRGQETQYF. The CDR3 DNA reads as TGCGCCAGCAGCCAGGACAGGGGGCAGGAGACCCAGTACTTC.

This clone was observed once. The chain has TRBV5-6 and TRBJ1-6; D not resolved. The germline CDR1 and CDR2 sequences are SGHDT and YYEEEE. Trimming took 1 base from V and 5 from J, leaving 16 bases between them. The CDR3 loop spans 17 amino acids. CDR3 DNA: TGTGCCAGCAGCTTGAGGAGGATCCAATCACATAATTCACCCCTCCACTTT. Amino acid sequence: CASSLRRIQSHNSPLHF.

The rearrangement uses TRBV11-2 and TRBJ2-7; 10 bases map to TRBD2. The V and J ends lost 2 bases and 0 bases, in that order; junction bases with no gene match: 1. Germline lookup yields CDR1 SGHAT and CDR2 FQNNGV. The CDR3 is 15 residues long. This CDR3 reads CASSLIAGGSYEQYF. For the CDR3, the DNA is TGTGCCAGCAGCTTAATAGCGGGGGGCTCCTACGAGCAGTACTTC.

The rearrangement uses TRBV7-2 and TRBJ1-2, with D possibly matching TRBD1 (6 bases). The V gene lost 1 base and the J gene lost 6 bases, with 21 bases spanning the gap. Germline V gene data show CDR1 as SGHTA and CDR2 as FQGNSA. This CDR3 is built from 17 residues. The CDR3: CASSLVYTGLNNDGYTF. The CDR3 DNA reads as TGTGCCAGCAGCTTAGTTTACACAGGGCTGAATAATGATGGCTACACCTTC.

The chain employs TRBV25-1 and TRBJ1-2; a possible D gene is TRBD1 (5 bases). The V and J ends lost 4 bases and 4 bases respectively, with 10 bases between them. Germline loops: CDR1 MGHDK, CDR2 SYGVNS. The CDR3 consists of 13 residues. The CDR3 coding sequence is TGTGCCAGCAGTGTGGAGACAGTCTATGGCTACACCTTC. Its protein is CASSVETVYGYTF.

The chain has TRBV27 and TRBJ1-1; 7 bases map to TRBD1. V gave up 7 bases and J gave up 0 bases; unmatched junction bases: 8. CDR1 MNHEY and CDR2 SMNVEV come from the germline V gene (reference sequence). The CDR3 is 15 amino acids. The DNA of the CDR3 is TGTGCCAGCACCCCGAGACAGGGACTGAACACTGAAGCTTTCTTT. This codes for CASTPRQGLNTEAFF.

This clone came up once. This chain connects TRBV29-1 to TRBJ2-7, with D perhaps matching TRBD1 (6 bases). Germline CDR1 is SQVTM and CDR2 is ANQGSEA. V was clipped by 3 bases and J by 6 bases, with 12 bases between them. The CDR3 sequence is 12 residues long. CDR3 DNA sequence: TGCAGCGTTGACCCGACAGGTGGCGAGCAGTACTTC. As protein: CSVDPTGGEQYF.

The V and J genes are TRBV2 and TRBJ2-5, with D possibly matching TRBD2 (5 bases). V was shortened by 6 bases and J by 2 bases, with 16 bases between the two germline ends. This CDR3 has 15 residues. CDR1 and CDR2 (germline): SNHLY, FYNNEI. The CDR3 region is CASRFNAGKQETQYF. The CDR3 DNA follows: TGTGCCAGCAGGTTCAACGCCGGGAAACAAGAGACCCAGTACTTC.

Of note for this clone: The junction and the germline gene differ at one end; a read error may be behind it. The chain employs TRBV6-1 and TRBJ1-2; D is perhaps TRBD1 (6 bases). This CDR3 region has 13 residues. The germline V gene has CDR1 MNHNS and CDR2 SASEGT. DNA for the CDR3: TGTGCCAGCAGAGAAGGGGGGAGGGGTGGCTACACCTTC. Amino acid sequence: CASREGGRGGYTF.

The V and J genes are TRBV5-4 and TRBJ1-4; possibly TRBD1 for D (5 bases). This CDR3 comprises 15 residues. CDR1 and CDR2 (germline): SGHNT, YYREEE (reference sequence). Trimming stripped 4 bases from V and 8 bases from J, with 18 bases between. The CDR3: CASSPTAGLGEKLFF. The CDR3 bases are TGTGCCAGCAGCCCCACGGCAGGGCTTGGGGAAAAACTGTTTTTT.

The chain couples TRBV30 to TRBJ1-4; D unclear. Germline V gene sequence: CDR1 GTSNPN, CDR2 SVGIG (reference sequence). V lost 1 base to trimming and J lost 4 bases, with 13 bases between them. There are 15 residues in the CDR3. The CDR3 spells CAWSGVGRYNEKLFF. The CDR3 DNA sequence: TGTGCCTGGAGTGGGGTGGGCAGATATAATGAAAAACTGTTTTTT.

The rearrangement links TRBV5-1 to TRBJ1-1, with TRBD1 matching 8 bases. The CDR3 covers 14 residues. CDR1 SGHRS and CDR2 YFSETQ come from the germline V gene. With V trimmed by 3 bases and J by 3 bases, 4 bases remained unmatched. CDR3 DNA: TGCGCCAGCAGCTGGGACAGGAGATACACTGAAGCTTTCTTT. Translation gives CASSWDRRYTEAFF.

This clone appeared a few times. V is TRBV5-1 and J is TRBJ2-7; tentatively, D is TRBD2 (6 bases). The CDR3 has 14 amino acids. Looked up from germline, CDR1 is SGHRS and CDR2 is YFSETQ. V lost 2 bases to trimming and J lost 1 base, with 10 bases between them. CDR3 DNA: TGCGCCAGCAGCTTTAGCGGATCATCCTACGAGCAGTACTTC. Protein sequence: CASSFSGSSYEQYF.

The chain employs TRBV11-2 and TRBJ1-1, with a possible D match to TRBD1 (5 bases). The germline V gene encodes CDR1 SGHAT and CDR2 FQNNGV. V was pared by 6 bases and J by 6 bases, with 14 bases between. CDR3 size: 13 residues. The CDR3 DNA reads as TGTGCCAGCAGTCCGAGACAGACCCCTGAAGCTTTCTTT. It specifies CASSPRQTPEAFF. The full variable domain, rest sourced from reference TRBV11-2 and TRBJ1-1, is EAGVAQSPRYKIIEKRQSVAFWCNPISGHATLYWYQQILGQGPKLLIQFQNNGVVDDSQLPKDRFSAERLKGVDSTLKIQPAKLEDSAVYLCASSPRQTPEAFFGQGTRLTVV.

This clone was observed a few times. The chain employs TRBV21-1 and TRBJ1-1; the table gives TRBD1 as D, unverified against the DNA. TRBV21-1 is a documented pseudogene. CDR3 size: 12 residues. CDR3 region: CASREDRVAAFF. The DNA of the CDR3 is TGTGCCAGCAGAGAGGACAGGGTAGCAGCTTTCTTT.

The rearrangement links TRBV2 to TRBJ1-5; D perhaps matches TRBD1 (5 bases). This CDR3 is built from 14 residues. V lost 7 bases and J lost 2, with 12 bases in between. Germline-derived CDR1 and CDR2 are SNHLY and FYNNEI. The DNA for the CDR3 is TGTGCCAGCAATCAGGGAGGGGGCAATCAGCCCCAGCATTTT. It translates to CASNQGGGNQPQHF.

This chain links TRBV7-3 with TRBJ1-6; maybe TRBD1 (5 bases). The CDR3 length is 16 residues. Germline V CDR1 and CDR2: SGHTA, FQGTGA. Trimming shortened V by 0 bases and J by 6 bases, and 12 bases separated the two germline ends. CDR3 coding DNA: TGTGCCAGCAGCTTAACGGCAGGGTCGGGTAATTCACCCCTCCACTTT. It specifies CASSLTAGSGNSPLHF.

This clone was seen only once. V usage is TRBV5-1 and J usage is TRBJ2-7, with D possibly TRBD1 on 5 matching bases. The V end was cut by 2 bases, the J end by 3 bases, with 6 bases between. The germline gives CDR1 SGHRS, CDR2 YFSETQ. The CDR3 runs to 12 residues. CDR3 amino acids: CASSFDSYEQYF. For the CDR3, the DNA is TGCGCCAGCAGCTTCGACAGCTACGAGCAGTACTTC. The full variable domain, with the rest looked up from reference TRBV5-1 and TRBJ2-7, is KAGVTQTPRYLIKTRGQQVTLSCSPISGHRSVSWYQQTPGQGLQFLFEYFSETQRNKGNFPGRFSGRQFSNSRSEMNVSTLELGDSALYLCASSFDSYEQYFGPGTRLTVT.

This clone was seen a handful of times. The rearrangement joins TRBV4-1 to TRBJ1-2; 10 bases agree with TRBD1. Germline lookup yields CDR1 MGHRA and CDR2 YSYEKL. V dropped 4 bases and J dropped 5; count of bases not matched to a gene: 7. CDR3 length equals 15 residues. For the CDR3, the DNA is TGCGCCAGCAGCCTCTTCGGGACAGGGGCATATGGCTACACCTTC. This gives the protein CASSLFGTGAYGYTF.

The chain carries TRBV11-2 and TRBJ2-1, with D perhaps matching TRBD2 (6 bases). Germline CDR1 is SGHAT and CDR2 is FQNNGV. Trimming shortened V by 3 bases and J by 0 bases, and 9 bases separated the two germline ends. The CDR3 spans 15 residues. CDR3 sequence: CASSLGLLSYNEQFF. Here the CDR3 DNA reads TGTGCCAGCAGCTTGGGACTTCTCTCCTACAATGAGCAGTTCTTC.

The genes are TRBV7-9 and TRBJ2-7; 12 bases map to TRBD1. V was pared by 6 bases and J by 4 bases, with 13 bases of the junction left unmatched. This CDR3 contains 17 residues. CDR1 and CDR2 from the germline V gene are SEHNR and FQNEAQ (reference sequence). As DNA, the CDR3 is TGTGCCAGCAGGCTCTCCTCCGGGGACAGGGGGCCTTACGAGCAGTACTTC. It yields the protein CASRLSSGDRGPYEQYF.

CDR3 coding DNA: TGTGCCAGTAGTCGGACTAGCGGGTCTGCCTACAATGAGCAGTTCTTC. Amino acid sequence: CASSRTSGSAYNEQFF. The chain has TRBV19 and TRBJ2-1; 11 bases match TRBD2. There are 16 residues in the CDR3. CDR1 LNHDA and CDR2 SQIVND come from the germline V gene (reference sequence). V dropped 5 bases and J dropped 2; count of bases not matched to a gene: 5.

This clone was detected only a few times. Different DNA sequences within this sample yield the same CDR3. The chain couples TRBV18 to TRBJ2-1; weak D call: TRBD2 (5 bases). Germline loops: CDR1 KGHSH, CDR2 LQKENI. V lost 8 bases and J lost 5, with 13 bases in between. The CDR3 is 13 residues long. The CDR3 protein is CASREGMDNEQFF. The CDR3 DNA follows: TGTGCCAGCCGCGAGGGCATGGACAATGAGCAGTTCTTC.

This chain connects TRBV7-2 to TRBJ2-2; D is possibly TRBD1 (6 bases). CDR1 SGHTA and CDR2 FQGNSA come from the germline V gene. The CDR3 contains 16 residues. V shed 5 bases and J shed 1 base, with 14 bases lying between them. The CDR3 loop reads CASSAAGTLNTGELFF. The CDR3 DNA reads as TGTGCCAGCAGCGCAGCCGGGACATTGAACACCGGGGAGCTGTTTTTT.

The chain's CDR3 is CASSLSIGGRAETQYF. As DNA, the CDR3 is TGTGCCAGCAGTTTATCGATAGGCGGGAGGGCCGAGACCCAGTACTTC. The V and J genes are TRBV27 and TRBJ2-5, with 9 bases aligning to TRBD2. Per germline, CDR1 MNHEY and CDR2 SMNVEV (reference sequence). Germline trimming cut 0 bases from V and 5 bases from J; bases unmatched to any gene: 7. The CDR3 contains 16 residues.